This T cell receptor beta chain was identified in a study of T-cell memory formation after mild COVID-19. This clonotype was counted ten times or more. Germline assignment: CDR1 DFQATT and CDR2 SNEGSKA (reference sequence). Between the trimmed V and J ends, which lost 4 bases and 1 base, there was a span of 11 bases. The CDR3 sequence is 14 residues long. Each CDR3 protein is one row after TCRdb ran MiXCR on the 5' RACE reads. Of 100,000 to 150,000 distinct CDR3 sequences in the sample, about 15% were seen once. The chain recombines TRBV20-1 with TRBJ2-1; D unresolved. The TCR comes from a man aged 18 to 29 who had mild COVID-19 (a few samples of this study predate the infection). Cell type and time point are not known. The sample taken for sequencing was PBMCs or a T cell subset sorted from them (not recorded which). CDR3 amino acids: CSANHPQSYNEQFF. The CDR3 region has the DNA TGCAGTGCTAACCACCCTCAGTCCTACAATGAGCAGTTCTTC.